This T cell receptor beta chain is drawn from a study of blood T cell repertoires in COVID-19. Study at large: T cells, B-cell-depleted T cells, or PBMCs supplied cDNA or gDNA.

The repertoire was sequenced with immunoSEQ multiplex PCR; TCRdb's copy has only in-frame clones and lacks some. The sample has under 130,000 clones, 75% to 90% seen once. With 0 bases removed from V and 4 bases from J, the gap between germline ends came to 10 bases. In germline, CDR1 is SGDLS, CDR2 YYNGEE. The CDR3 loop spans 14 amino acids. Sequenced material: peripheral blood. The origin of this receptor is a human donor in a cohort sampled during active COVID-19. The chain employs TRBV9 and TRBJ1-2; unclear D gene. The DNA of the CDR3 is TGTGCCAGCAGCGTAGGAACAGAACTCTATGGCTACACCTTC. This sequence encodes CASSVGTELYGYTF.